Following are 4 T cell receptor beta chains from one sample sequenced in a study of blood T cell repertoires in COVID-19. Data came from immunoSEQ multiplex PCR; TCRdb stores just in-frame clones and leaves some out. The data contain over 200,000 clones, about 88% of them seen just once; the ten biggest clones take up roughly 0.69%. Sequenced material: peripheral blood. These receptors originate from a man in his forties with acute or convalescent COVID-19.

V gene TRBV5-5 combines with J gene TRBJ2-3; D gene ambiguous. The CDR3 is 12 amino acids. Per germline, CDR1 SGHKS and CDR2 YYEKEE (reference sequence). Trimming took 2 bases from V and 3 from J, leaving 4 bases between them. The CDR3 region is CASSLTTDTQYF. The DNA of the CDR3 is TGTGCCAGCAGCTTAACTACAGATACGCAGTATTTT.

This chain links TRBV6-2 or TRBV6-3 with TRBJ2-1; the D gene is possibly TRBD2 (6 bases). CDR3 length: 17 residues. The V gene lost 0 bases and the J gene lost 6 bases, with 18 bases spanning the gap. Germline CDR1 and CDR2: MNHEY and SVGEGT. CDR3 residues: CASSYSFSGGNGNEQFF. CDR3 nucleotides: TGTGCCAGCAGTTACTCGTTTTCAGGCGGGAATGGCAATGAGCAGTTCTTC.

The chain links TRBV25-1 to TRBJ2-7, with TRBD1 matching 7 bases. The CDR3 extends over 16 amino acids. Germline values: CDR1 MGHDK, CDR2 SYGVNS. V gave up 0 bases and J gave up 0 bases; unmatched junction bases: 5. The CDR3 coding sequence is TGTGCCAGCAGTGAATATAAGGCAGGGGGCTCCTACGAGCAGTACTTC. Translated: CASSEYKAGGSYEQYF.

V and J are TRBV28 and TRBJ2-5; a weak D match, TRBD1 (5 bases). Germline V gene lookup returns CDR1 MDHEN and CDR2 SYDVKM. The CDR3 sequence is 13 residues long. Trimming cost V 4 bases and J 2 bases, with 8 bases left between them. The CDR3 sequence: CASSYTGQETQYF. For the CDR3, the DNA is TGTGCCAGCAGTTACACAGGTCAAGAGACCCAGTACTTC. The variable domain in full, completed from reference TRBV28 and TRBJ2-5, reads DVKVTQSSRYLVKRTGEKVFLECVQDMDHENMFWYRQDPGLGLRLIYFSYDVKMKEKGDIPEGYSVSREKKERFSLILESASTNQTSMYLCASSYTGQETQYFGPGTRLLVL.